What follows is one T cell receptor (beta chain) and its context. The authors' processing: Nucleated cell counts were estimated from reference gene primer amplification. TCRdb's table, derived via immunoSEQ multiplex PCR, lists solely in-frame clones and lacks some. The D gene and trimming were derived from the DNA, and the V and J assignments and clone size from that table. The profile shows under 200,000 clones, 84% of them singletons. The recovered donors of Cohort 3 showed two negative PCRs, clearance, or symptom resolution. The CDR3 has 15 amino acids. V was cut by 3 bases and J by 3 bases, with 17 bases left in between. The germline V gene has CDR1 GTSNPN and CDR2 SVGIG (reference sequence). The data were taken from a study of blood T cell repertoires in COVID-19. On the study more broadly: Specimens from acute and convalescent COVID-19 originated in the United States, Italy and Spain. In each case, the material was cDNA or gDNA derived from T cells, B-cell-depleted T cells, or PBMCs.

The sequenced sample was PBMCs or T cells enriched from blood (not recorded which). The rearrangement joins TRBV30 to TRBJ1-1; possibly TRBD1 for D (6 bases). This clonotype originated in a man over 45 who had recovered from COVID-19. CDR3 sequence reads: CAWSLTLQGDTEAFF. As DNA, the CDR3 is TGTGCCTGGAGCCTTACTCTACAGGGTGACACTGAAGCTTTCTTT.